This TCR beta chain was identified in a study of radiation and T cells in renal cell carcinoma. Germline CDR1 SEHNR, CDR2 FQNEAQ (reference sequence). V was pared by 6 bases and J by 4 bases, with 15 bases of the junction left unmatched. This CDR3 has 17 amino acids. Clones were sequenced by immunoSEQ multiplex PCR, and TCRdb holds only the in-frame ones, with some missing. The profile shows 140,000 or so clones, 70% to 90% of them singletons. The time point is: baseline pretreatment blood. Treatment noted: 15 Gy SBRT to primary tumor, nephrectomy 4 weeks later. This renal cell carcinoma was of the clear cell type.

This chain connects TRBV7-9 to TRBJ2-3, with 8 bases fitting TRBD2. The sample was blood, taken from a patient whose treatment included radiotherapy and nephrectomy. This sequence originates from a woman between 50 and 59 years old with renal cell carcinoma. CDR3 DNA: TGTGCCAGCAGTTTTAGACTCCGGGGGGGCCTGGCAGATACGCAGTATTTT. Residues: CASSFRLRGGLADTQYF. Full variable domain (remainder filled in from reference TRBV7-9 and TRBJ2-3): DTGVSQNPRHKITKRGQNVTFRCDPISEHNRLYWYRQTLGQGPEFLTYFQNEAQLEKSRLLSDRFSAERPKGSFSTLEIQRTEQGDSAMYLCASSFRLRGGLADTQYFGPGTRLTVL.